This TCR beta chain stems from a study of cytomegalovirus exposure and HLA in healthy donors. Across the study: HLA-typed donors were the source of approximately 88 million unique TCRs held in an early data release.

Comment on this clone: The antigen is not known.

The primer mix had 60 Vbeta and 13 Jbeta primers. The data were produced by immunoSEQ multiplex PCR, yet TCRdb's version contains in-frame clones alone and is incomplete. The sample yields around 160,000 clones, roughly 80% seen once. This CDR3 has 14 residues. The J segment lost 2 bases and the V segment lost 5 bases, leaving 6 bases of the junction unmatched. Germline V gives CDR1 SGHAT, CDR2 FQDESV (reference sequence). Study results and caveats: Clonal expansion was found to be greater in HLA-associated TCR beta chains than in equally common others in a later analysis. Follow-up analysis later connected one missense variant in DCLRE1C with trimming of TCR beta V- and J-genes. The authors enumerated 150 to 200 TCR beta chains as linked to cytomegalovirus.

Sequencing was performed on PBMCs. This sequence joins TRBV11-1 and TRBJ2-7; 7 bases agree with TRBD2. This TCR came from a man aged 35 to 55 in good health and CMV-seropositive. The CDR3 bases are TGTGCCAGCAGCCTCGCGGGAGAGCCCTACGAGCAGTACTTC. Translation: CASSLAGEPYEQYF.